One sample yielded the 31 T cell receptor beta chains listed below, sequenced in a study of cytomegalovirus exposure and HLA in healthy donors. The PCR contained 60 Vbeta and 13 Jbeta primers. Assay used: immunoSEQ multiplex PCR; TCRdb lists only in-frame clones, some missing. The table lists about 140,000 clones, roughly 75% of them singletons. Sequencing was done on a sample of PBMCs. The receptors shown here come from a man between 40 and 49 years old in good health and CMV-seronegative.

With regard to this clone: One junction end disagrees with the germline gene, perhaps due to a read error. The V gene is TRBV18, the J gene TRBJ1-1; tentative D call: TRBD1 (5 bases). The CDR3 length is 14 residues. CDR1 KGHSH and CDR2 LQKENI come from the germline V gene. CDR3 sequence (DNA): TGTGCCAGCTCACCTGACAGCCTGAATACTGAAGCTTTCTTT. Protein: CASSPDSLNTEAFF.

This clone showed up just a few times. The chain combines TRBV10-3 with TRBJ1-1; D not resolved. Trimming shortened V by 4 bases and J by 0 bases, and 15 bases separated the two germline ends. This CDR3 spans 16 amino acids. The germline V gene encodes CDR1 ENHRY and CDR2 SYGVKD. The CDR3 DNA reads as TGTGCCATCAGTGTTTGGGCAGACGCAATGAACACTGAAGCTTTCTTT. As protein: CAISVWADAMNTEAFF.

The J gene is TRBJ2-7, the V gene TRBV28; D may be TRBD1 (5 bases). Per germline, CDR1 MDHEN and CDR2 SYDVKM. The CDR3 is made up of 13 amino acids. V lost 2 bases and J lost 2, with 7 bases in between. The CDR3 spells CASSLTGTYEQYF. In DNA form, the CDR3 reads TGTGCCAGCAGTTTAACAGGCACCTACGAGCAGTACTTC.

This clone showed up just a few times. The chain has TRBV2 and TRBJ2-7, with 7 bases that match TRBD1. Germline V gene sequence: CDR1 SNHLY, CDR2 FYNNEI. The J segment lost 2 bases and the V segment lost 6 bases, leaving 13 bases of the junction unmatched. The CDR3 is 16 residues long. The CDR3 here is CASSARPGQTTYEQYF. The DNA for the CDR3 is TGTGCCAGCAGCGCTAGGCCGGGACAGACTACCTACGAGCAGTACTTC.

The chain recombines TRBV21-1 with TRBJ1-4. TRBV21-1 is classified as a pseudogene. The CDR3 contains 13 residues. DNA of the CDR3: TGTGCCAGCAGCAAAGTGAGGGCTTCGGGACTGTTTTTT. Residues: CASSKVRASGLFF.

Comments on this clone: The sample contains more than one DNA sequence encoding this CDR3. The rearrangement uses TRBV19 and TRBJ1-2, with D tentatively TRBD1 (5 bases). CDR3 length: 12 amino acids. Germline V CDR1 and CDR2: LNHDA, SQIVND (reference sequence). V dropped 3 bases and J dropped 3 bases, with 5 bases sitting between them. CDR3 coding DNA: TGTGCCAGTAGTATCAGGGACTATGGCTACACCTTC. Encoded protein: CASSIRDYGYTF.

This clone was found once. The genes are TRBV13 and TRBJ1-2; TRBD1 agrees at 7 bases. Looked up from germline, CDR1 is PRHDT and CDR2 is FYEKMQ (reference sequence). The CDR3 covers 16 residues. Losses at the gene ends were 1 base for V and 7 bases for J; bases not matched to a gene: 12. The CDR3 protein is CASSLAHTGVWGGYTF. The CDR3 DNA is TGTGCCAGCAGCTTAGCGCACACAGGGGTTTGGGGTGGCTACACCTTC.

This clone was picked up one time. This chain joins TRBV6-5 and TRBJ1-2; D not certain. V lost 2 bases to trimming and J lost 1 base, with 8 bases between them. CDR3 length: 14 residues. The germline V gene encodes CDR1 MNHEY and CDR2 SVGAGI. CDR3 in amino acids: CASSYGRVNYGYTF. CDR3 in DNA: TGTGCCAGCAGTTACGGGAGGGTTAACTATGGCTACACCTTC.

CDR3 residues: CASSTQGNFYGYTF. The CDR3 DNA is TGTGCCAGCTCGACACAGGGGAATTTTTATGGCTACACCTTC. The chain has TRBV18 and TRBJ1-2; 7 bases fit TRBD1. From germline, CDR1 is KGHSH and CDR2 LQKENI. The CDR3 has 14 residues. V shed 6 bases, J shed 5 bases, and the junction held 9 bases outside the gene matches.

The V and J genes are TRBV7-6 and TRBJ2-2; 14 nucleotides line up with TRBD2. Germline CDR1 and CDR2: SGHVS and FNYEAQ. After removal of 4 bases from V and 1 base from J, the junction contained 2 bases not matched to a gene. This CDR3 is built from 17 residues. The CDR3 reads CASSSGLAGENTGELFF. CDR3 bases: TGTGCCAGCAGCTCGGGACTAGCGGGGGAGAACACCGGGGAGCTGTTTTTT.

The chain joins TRBV7-2 to TRBJ2-7; 8 bases agree with TRBD1. The V segment lost 3 bases and the J segment 1 base; nucleotides outside the gene matches: 8. Germline assignment: CDR1 SGHTA and CDR2 FQGNSA. The CDR3 contains 16 residues. The CDR3 nucleotides are TGTGCCAGCAGCTTGAACAGGGGGACGCTTTCCTACGAGCAGTACTTC. It is translated as CASSLNRGTLSYEQYF.

The V call is TRBV9, the J call TRBJ1-2, with 8 bases fitting TRBD1. Germline CDR1 reads SGDLS; CDR2 reads YYNGEE. The CDR3 has 15 amino acids. The V gene end was trimmed by 4 bases and the J gene end by 4 bases; junction bases not matched to a gene: 9. CDR3 loop: CASSPWTGFAYGYTF. The CDR3 bases are TGTGCCAGCAGCCCATGGACAGGGTTCGCCTATGGCTACACCTTC.

This sequence joins TRBV5-1 and TRBJ2-7, with 11 bases matching TRBD2. Trimming at V came to 7 bases and at J to 4 bases, leaving 7 bases not matched to a gene. Germline V lookup: CDR1 SGHRS, CDR2 YFSETQ. This CDR3 region has 14 residues. The CDR3 DNA is TGCGCCAGCGCCTTAGCGGGGGGGCCTTACGAGCAGTACTTC. Protein product: CASALAGGPYEQYF.

This clone was detected only a few times. At one of its ends the junction is not consistent with the germline gene, which may arise from a read error. The chain has TRBV2 and TRBJ1-5, with D possibly matching TRBD1 (5 bases). The CDR3 loop spans 14 amino acids. Per germline, CDR1 SNHLY and CDR2 FYNNEI. The CDR3 DNA reads as TGTGCCAGCAGCGAAGACAGATTCAATCAGCCCCAGCATTTT. Amino acid sequence: CASSEDRFNQPQHF.

The chain uses TRBV6-1 and TRBJ1-1; 7 positions match TRBD1. CDR1 is MNHNS, CDR2 SASEGT, per germline. With 0 bases clipped from V and 3 bases from J, the junction kept 4 bases outside the gene matches. The CDR3 totals 15 residues. The CDR3 DNA sequence: TGTGCCAGCAGTGAAGCTGGAGGGGGCTACACTGAAGCTTTCTTT. Translated, it gives CASSEAGGGYTEAFF.

The sample holds a few counts of this clone. The chain uses TRBV4-3 and TRBJ1-3; D call uncertain. The length of the CDR3 is 16 residues. Germline V CDR1 and CDR2: LGHNA, YSLEER. The V and J ends lost 1 base and 1 base respectively, with 11 bases between them. CDR3 coding DNA: TGCGCCAGCAGCCAAGCGGCGCGGGGTTCTGGAAACACCATATATTTT. This translates into CASSQAARGSGNTIYF.

V and J are TRBV6-1 and TRBJ1-2, with TRBD1 identical over 7 bases. The CDR3 covers 15 residues. The J segment lost 1 base and the V segment lost 5 bases, leaving 7 bases of the junction unmatched. Germline V gene lookup returns CDR1 MNHNS and CDR2 SASEGT. For the CDR3, the DNA is TGTGCCAGCAGTTTCACGACAGGGAGTAACTATGGCTACACCTTC. Residues: CASSFTTGSNYGYTF.

The chain uses TRBV10-3 and TRBJ1-1; 11 nucleotides agree with TRBD1. This CDR3 has 14 residues. Germline lookup yields CDR1 ENHRY and CDR2 SYGVKD. V lost 6 bases to trimming and J lost 9 bases; unmatched junction nucleotides: 9. The CDR3 loop is CAIREGQGVCQAFF. The CDR3 DNA reads as TGTGCCATCAGAGAGGGACAGGGGGTCTGTCAAGCTTTCTTT.

This rearrangement joins TRBV2 to TRBJ2-5; 9 bases are shared with TRBD2. J lost 5 bases, V lost 4 bases, and 5 bases had no gene match. The CDR3 is made up of 14 amino acids. Per the germline V gene, CDR1 is SNHLY and CDR2 is FYNNEI. The chain's CDR3 is CASSGTSDWETQYF. CDR3 sequence (DNA): TGTGCCAGCAGTGGGACTAGCGATTGGGAGACCCAGTACTTC.

This chain uses TRBV7-9 with TRBJ1-1; D is possibly TRBD1 (6 bases). Germline V gene sequence: CDR1 SEHNR, CDR2 FQNEAQ (reference sequence). Trimming removed 5 bases at V and 5 bases at J, with 12 bases between. The CDR3 runs to 13 residues. The chain's CDR3 is CASSTKQGTEAFF. CDR3 bases: TGTGCCAGCAGCACTAAACAGGGAACTGAAGCTTTCTTT. The variable domain in full, completed from reference TRBV7-9 and TRBJ1-1, reads DTGVSQNPRHKITKRGQNVTFRCDPISEHNRLYWYRQTLGQGPEFLTYFQNEAQLEKSRLLSDRFSAERPKGSFSTLEIQRTEQGDSAMYLCASSTKQGTEAFFGQGTRLTVV.

The rearrangement links TRBV7-9 to TRBJ1-4; D ambiguous. Between the trimmed V and J ends, which lost 1 base and 5 bases, there was a span of 17 bases. The CDR3 is 17 residues long. The germline gives CDR1 SEHNR, CDR2 FQNEAQ (reference sequence). The CDR3 protein is CASSLVYSEFGNEKLFF. The CDR3 coding sequence is TGTGCCAGCAGCTTAGTCTATTCGGAGTTTGGGAATGAAAAACTGTTTTTT.

The chain carries TRBV27 and TRBJ1-5; D is unclear. Germline-derived CDR1 and CDR2 are MNHEY and SMNVEV (reference sequence). This CDR3 contains 14 residues. V was trimmed by 2 bases and J by 1 base, leaving 6 bases between them. The CDR3 loop is CASSLDGSNQPQHF. In DNA, the CDR3 is TGTGCCAGCAGTTTAGACGGGAGCAATCAGCCCCAGCATTTT.

The sample holds one count of this clone. The chain is built from TRBV18 and TRBJ2-1; D is unresolved. CDR1 and CDR2 (germline): KGHSH, LQKENI. With 2 bases removed from V and 4 bases from J, the gap between germline ends came to 9 bases. The CDR3 covers 14 residues. CDR3 in DNA: TGTGCCAGCTCACCAGTCAAAGAGTACAATGAGCAGTTCTTC. Amino acid sequence: CASSPVKEYNEQFF.

The chain joins TRBV9 to TRBJ2-1; 11 bases fit TRBD2. Unmatched junction bases numbered 7, after V lost 0 bases and J lost 5 bases. CDR3 length: 17 amino acids. CDR1 is SGDLS, CDR2 YYNGEE, per germline. The CDR3 region has the DNA TGTGCCAGCAGCGTAGGAGTAACTAGCGGGGGAAACAATGAGCAGTTCTTC. This translates into CASSVGVTSGGNNEQFF.

DNA for the CDR3: TGTGCCAGCAGTTTTCAGGGGATCGGAGCTTTCTTT. It is translated as CASSFQGIGAFF. The rearrangement joins TRBV28 to TRBJ1-1; D is perhaps TRBD1 (6 bases). Germline assignment: CDR1 MDHEN and CDR2 SYDVKM. The CDR3 consists of 12 residues. V shed 3 bases and J shed 10 bases, with 12 bases lying between them. The variable domain in full, with the rest retrieved from reference TRBV28 and TRBJ1-1, is DVKVTQSSRYLVKRTGEKVFLECVQDMDHENMFWYRQDPGLGLRLIYFSYDVKMKEKGDIPEGYSVSREKKERFSLILESASTNQTSMYLCASSFQGIGAFFGQGTRLTVV.

The CDR3 sequence: CSARQGSSYNEQFF. CDR3 in DNA: TGCAGCGCACGACAGGGGAGCTCCTACAATGAGCAGTTCTTC. The V gene is TRBV29-1, the J gene TRBJ2-1; TRBD1 matches at 8 bases. V dropped 7 bases and J dropped 0; count of bases not matched to a gene: 5. From germline, CDR1 is SQVTM and CDR2 ANQGSEA. The CDR3 extends over 14 amino acids.

On this clone: The junction shows a germline mismatch at one end, possibly a read error. The V call is TRBV6-1, the J call TRBJ2-1, with TRBD1 identical over 9 bases. Germline V gene sequence: CDR1 MNHNS, CDR2 SASEGT. CDR3 size: 14 residues. DNA of the CDR3: TGTGCCAGCAAGGGACAGGGCTCCCACAATGAGCAGTTCTTC. As protein: CASKGQGSHNEQFF.

The rearrangement links TRBV29-1 to TRBJ1-1; weak D call: TRBD1 (5 bases). This CDR3 region has 11 residues. Germline V CDR1 and CDR2: SQVTM, ANQGSEA. Trimming shortened V by 3 bases and J by 6 bases, and 8 bases separated the two germline ends. This CDR3 is CSVEGGPEAFF. In DNA form, the CDR3 reads TGCAGCGTTGAGGGGGGACCTGAAGCTTTCTTT.

The chain joins TRBV5-1 to TRBJ2-7; a possible D gene is TRBD1 (6 bases). This CDR3 contains 13 residues. Deletions cut 1 base from V and 4 bases from J, with 9 bases between. Germline CDR1 reads SGHRS; CDR2 reads YFSETQ. CDR3 DNA: TGCGCCAGCAGCTTGACAGGGCCATACGAGCAGTACTTC. Its protein product is CASSLTGPYEQYF. The whole variable domain, filled in from reference TRBV5-1 and TRBJ2-7, reads KAGVTQTPRYLIKTRGQQVTLSCSPISGHRSVSWYQQTPGQGLQFLFEYFSETQRNKGNFPGRFSGRQFSNSRSEMNVSTLELGDSALYLCASSLTGPYEQYFGPGTRLTVT.

The CDR3, as DNA: TGCAGCGTTGAGGAGGGCGGCGGGGAGCTGTTTTTT. Protein: CSVEEGGGELFF. The chain combines TRBV29-1 with TRBJ2-2; tentative D call: TRBD2 (6 bases). Trimming removed 3 bases at V and 7 bases at J, with 9 bases between. Germline loops: CDR1 SQVTM, CDR2 ANQGSEA. The CDR3 is made up of 12 amino acids.

This chain connects TRBV6-4 to TRBJ2-1, with TRBD2 matching over 12 bases. V lost 6 bases, J lost 5 bases, and 2 bases stayed unmatched. The germline gives CDR1 MRHNA, CDR2 SNTAGT. The CDR3 is 14 residues long. Here the CDR3 DNA reads TGTGCCAGCAGACTAGCGGGGGGACACAATGAGCAGTTCTTC. Protein product: CASRLAGGHNEQFF.